This TCR beta chain was found in a study of T cell changes during pregnancy in multiple sclerosis. The ends were cut back, 3 bases at V and 5 bases at J, with 11 bases in the middle. Germline CDR1 is MGHRA and CDR2 is YSYEKL. The CDR3 extends over 14 amino acids. This clone appeared once. Libraries were prepared by immunoSEQ multiplex PCR; TCRdb keeps only in-frame clonotypes and omits some of them. This repertoire shows roughly 52,000 clones, around 94% found once; its top ten account for around 3.2%. The starting material was CD8+ T cells from peripheral blood mononuclear cells, obtained in the third trimester of pregnancy. This clonotype was obtained from a female donor with multiple sclerosis, enrolled in a pregnancy study. The chain uses TRBV4-1 and TRBJ1-5; no firm D call. In nucleotides, the CDR3 is TGCGCCAGCAGCCACCGGCAGGAAGATCAGCCCCAGCATTTT. Translating it yields CASSHRQEDQPQHF.